Below, 31 T cell receptor beta chains from the same sample are listed, as sequenced in a study of T cells in tuberculosis. The assay was immunoSEQ multiplex PCR, and TCRdb's table has in-frame clones only and misses some. The sample has about 59,000 clones; 81% are singletons. Thawed, overnight-rested PBMC were stained with GMM-loaded CD1B tetramer, viability dye and anti-CD3, then sorted. C32 glucose monomycolate from Rhodococcus equi was loaded onto the CD1B tetramers. The sequencing sample was made of CD1b-GMM tetramer-negative cells sorted from PBMCs. These TCRs come from an adult woman with latent tuberculosis.

The chain uses TRBV27 and TRBJ1-2; 8 bases match TRBD1. V lost 6 bases to trimming and J lost 8 bases; unmatched junction nucleotides: 5. Germline assignment: CDR1 MNHEY and CDR2 SMNVEV (reference sequence). The length of the CDR3 is 12 residues. The CDR3 DNA reads as TGTGCCAGCAGGCAGGGGGCTTGGGGCTACACCTTC. Its translation: CASRQGAWGYTF.

This clone was counted between two and nine times. The gene calls are TRBV18 and TRBJ1-2; TRBD1 matches 7 bases. J lost 2 bases, V lost 6 bases, and 15 bases had no gene match. The CDR3 totals 17 residues. Germline V gives CDR1 KGHSH, CDR2 LQKENI. CDR3 coding DNA: TGTGCCAGCTCCCCGTCTGGGGACAGCACCTTAAACTATGGCTACACCTTC. Its protein product is CASSPSGDSTLNYGYTF.

V usage is TRBV5-1 and J usage is TRBJ2-1; the D gene is possibly TRBD2 (6 bases). The V gene's germline CDR1 is SGHRS and CDR2 YFSETQ. The CDR3 is made up of 14 amino acids. Trimming pared 2 bases from V and 5 bases from J, leaving 11 bases between. This CDR3 reads CASSFQTSHNEQFF. Here the CDR3 DNA reads TGCGCCAGCAGCTTCCAGACTAGTCACAATGAGCAGTTCTTC.

The chain carries TRBV7-6 and TRBJ2-7, with a weak D call TRBD1 (5 bases). Trimming took off 3 bases at V and 4 bases at J, with 10 bases between the two ends. This CDR3 comprises 13 residues. The germline gives CDR1 SGHVS, CDR2 FNYEAQ. The CDR3 loop reads CASSLGPIYEQYF. The CDR3, as DNA: TGTGCCAGCAGCTTGGGGCCTATATACGAGCAGTACTTC.

The chain employs TRBV15 and TRBJ2-1; 11 bases are shared with TRBD2. The J segment lost 8 bases and the V segment lost 6 bases, leaving 12 bases of the junction unmatched. From germline, CDR1 is LNHNV and CDR2 YYDKDF (reference sequence). The CDR3 is 16 residues long. In nucleotides, the CDR3 is TGTGCCACCAGGGGATATAGCGGGGGGGTGTATGATGAGCAGTTCTTC. It specifies CATRGYSGGVYDEQFF.

The chain is built from TRBV28 and TRBJ1-3; no reliable D call. Trimming took 1 base from V and 2 from J, leaving 6 bases between them. Germline lookup yields CDR1 MDHEN and CDR2 SYDVKM. This CDR3 has 14 amino acids. In DNA form, the CDR3 reads TGTGCCAGCAGTTTATCGGGTGCTGGAAACACCATATATTTT. It yields the protein CASSLSGAGNTIYF.

The V gene is TRBV7-2, the J gene TRBJ1-2, with 9 bases fitting TRBD1. J was trimmed by 6 bases and V by 5 bases; bases with no gene match: 13. CDR1 is SGHTA, CDR2 FQGNSA, per germline. The CDR3 extends over 16 amino acids. The CDR3 sequence is CASSLTTGTGRDGYTF. The CDR3 DNA sequence: TGTGCCAGCAGCCTCACGACCGGGACAGGGAGGGATGGCTACACCTTC.

The V and J genes are TRBV6-6 and TRBJ1-3, with 8 bases matching TRBD1. Germline CDR1 is MNHNY and CDR2 is SVGAGI (reference sequence). J was trimmed by 2 bases and V by 5 bases; bases with no gene match: 2. The CDR3 runs to 14 residues. In nucleotides, the CDR3 is TGTGCCAGCAGTCTACAGGGGGCTGGAAACACCATATATTTT. Amino acid sequence: CASSLQGAGNTIYF.

V is TRBV7-2 and J is TRBJ2-5; 14 bases are a match to TRBD2. The CDR3 spans 18 residues. The germline CDR1 and CDR2 sequences are SGHTA and FQGNSA. Unmatched junction bases numbered 8, after V lost 5 bases and J lost 0 bases. The CDR3 sequence: CASSPGTSGGPYQETQYF. The CDR3 bases are TGTGCCAGCAGCCCCGGGACTAGCGGGGGCCCCTACCAAGAGACCCAGTACTTC.

This clone was counted once. The V gene is TRBV18, the J gene TRBJ2-5; D might be TRBD2 (5 bases). The CDR3 runs to 14 residues. Germline V gene data show CDR1 as KGHSH and CDR2 as LQKENI. Trimming removed 2 bases from V and 1 base from J, with 8 bases in between. The CDR3 DNA reads TGTGCCAGCTCACCATTGGAGGTCCAAGAGACCCAGTACTTC. Its translation: CASSPLEVQETQYF.

This rearrangement joins TRBV4-3 to TRBJ2-5; TRBD2 matches 7 bases. The DNA end is more similar to TRBJ2-7, so the J call may be wrong. The CDR3 is made up of 13 amino acids. Germline CDR1 LGHNA, CDR2 YSLEER. The chain's CDR3 is CASSPRAGYEQYF. The CDR3 bases are TGCGCCAGCAGCCCCAGAGCGGGGTACGAGCAGTACTTC.

The chain recombines TRBV11-2 with TRBJ1-1; 7 bases are a match to TRBD1. In germline, CDR1 is SGHAT, CDR2 FQNNGV. V was pared by 2 bases and J by 2 bases, with 2 bases of the junction left unmatched. This CDR3 contains 14 residues. CDR3 sequence (DNA): TGTGCCAGCAGCTTATCAGGGGGAAACACTGAAGCTTTCTTT. This translates into CASSLSGGNTEAFF.

V and J are TRBV7-9 and TRBJ2-1; 10 positions match TRBD2. The CDR3 extends over 15 amino acids. Germline CDR1 and CDR2: SEHNR and FQNEAQ (reference sequence). V lost 5 bases and J lost 7; bases outside the gene matches: 8. The CDR3 DNA follows: TGTGCCAGCAGCCTGCTAGCGGGAGTGGGTAATGAGCAGTTCTTC. Translating it yields CASSLLAGVGNEQFF. The variable domain in full, with the rest retrieved from reference TRBV7-9 and TRBJ2-1, is DTGVSQNPRHKITKRGQNVTFRCDPISEHNRLYWYRQTLGQGPEFLTYFQNEAQLEKSRLLSDRFSAERPKGSFSTLEIQRTEQGDSAMYLCASSLLAGVGNEQFFGPGTRLTVL.

This clone was seen a single time. The DNA of the CDR3 is TGTGCCAGCAGCGTCCGACAAACCTACACCTTC. Amino acids: CASSVRQTYTF. This chain links TRBV9 with TRBJ1-2; D uncertain. Trimming stripped 2 bases from V and 10 bases from J, with 9 bases between. The CDR3 sequence is 11 residues long. Germline V lookup: CDR1 SGDLS, CDR2 YYNGEE.

This clone was counted between two and nine times. The chain's CDR3 is CATSRETSGPLSYEQYF. Here the CDR3 DNA reads TGTGCCACCAGCAGAGAGACTAGCGGGCCACTTTCCTACGAGCAGTACTTC. The V call is TRBV15, the J call TRBJ2-7; TRBD2 aligns across 10 bases. CDR3 size: 17 residues. The germline V gene has CDR1 LNHNV and CDR2 YYDKDF (reference sequence). J was trimmed by 1 base and V by 0 bases; bases with no gene match: 6.

The rearrangement uses TRBV10-1 and TRBJ2-7; TRBD1 matches at 7 bases. Germline assignment: CDR1 WNHNN and CDR2 SYGVQD (reference sequence). The CDR3 consists of 15 residues. V was pared by 2 bases and J by 4 bases, with 8 bases of the junction left unmatched. CDR3 DNA: TGCGCCAGCAGTGAGGAAAGGACAGGCCATTACGAGCAGTACTTC. Translated: CASSEERTGHYEQYF.

This rearrangement joins TRBV11-3 to TRBJ1-1; TRBD1 might be the D (6 bases). V was cut by 1 base and J by 0 bases, with 15 bases left in between. Germline CDR1 SGHNT, CDR2 YENEEA. The CDR3 covers 17 residues. CDR3 amino acids: CASSLGGRGNVNTEAFF. The CDR3 DNA reads TGTGCCAGCAGCTTAGGTGGCAGGGGAAACGTGAACACTGAAGCTTTCTTT.

The genes are TRBV19 and TRBJ2-1; tentative D call: TRBD2 (7 bases). V was pared by 4 bases and J by 9 bases, with 22 bases between. The CDR3 covers 16 residues. Germline V CDR1 and CDR2: LNHDA, SQIVND (reference sequence). The CDR3 nucleotides read TGTGCCAGTAGTACTCGAGGGGGGGAAGGACTCACTGAGCAGTTCTTC. This sequence encodes CASSTRGGEGLTEQFF.

This chain uses TRBV18 with TRBJ2-5; 8 bases map to TRBD1. The trim removed 1 base at V and 2 bases at J, leaving 3 bases unmatched. The CDR3 totals 15 residues. Looked up from germline, CDR1 is KGHSH and CDR2 is LQKENI. The CDR3 DNA reads as TGTGCCAGCTCACCACGGACAGGGATACAAGAGACCCAGTACTTC. As protein: CASSPRTGIQETQYF. Together with reference TRBV18 and TRBJ2-5, the CDR3 gives the full variable domain: NAGVMQNPRHLVRRRGQEARLRCSPMKGHSHVYWYRQLPEEGLKFMVYLQKENIIDESGMPKERFSAEFPKEGPSILRIQQVVRGDSAAYFCASSPRTGIQETQYFGPGTRLLVL.

The V and J genes are TRBV19 and TRBJ2-3; possibly TRBD2 for D (5 bases). The CDR3 is 14 residues long. Germline V gene lookup returns CDR1 LNHDA and CDR2 SQIVND (reference sequence). Trimming took off 6 bases at V and 0 bases at J, with 10 bases between the two ends. CDR3 DNA: TGTGCCAGTAGGGAGGAGAAAAGCACAGATACGCAGTATTTT. Its protein is CASREEKSTDTQYF.

The rearrangement links TRBV19 to TRBJ2-1; D possibly corresponds to TRBD1 (6 bases). Germline CDR1 is LNHDA and CDR2 is SQIVND (reference sequence). V was cut by 3 bases and J by 4 bases, with 13 bases left in between. The CDR3 covers 15 residues. CDR3 sequence: CASSMRGRGYNEQFF. DNA for the CDR3: TGTGCCAGTAGTATGAGGGGGAGAGGGTACAATGAGCAGTTCTTC.

This sequence joins TRBV7-2 and TRBJ2-4, with 7 bases fitting TRBD2. Germline values: CDR1 SGHTA, CDR2 FQGNSA. The CDR3 runs to 17 residues. V gave up 4 bases and J gave up 0 bases; unmatched junction bases: 9. The DNA of the CDR3 is TGTGCCAGCAGCTCCTTTTTGGGGGGGGGAGCCAAAAACATTCAGTACTTC. This gives the protein CASSSFLGGGAKNIQYF.

This clone was picked up one time. This CDR3 is CASTWRDGANYGYTF. The DNA of the CDR3 is TGTGCCAGTACTTGGAGGGACGGGGCCAACTATGGCTACACCTTC. The chain joins TRBV19 to TRBJ1-2; TRBD1 is a possible D gene (5 bases). The V end was cut by 7 bases, the J end by 2 bases, with 17 bases between. This CDR3 contains 15 residues. CDR1 and CDR2 from the germline V gene are LNHDA and SQIVND (reference sequence).

The V and J genes are TRBV19 and TRBJ2-7, with TRBD2 identical over 10 bases. The CDR3 covers 14 residues. Germline trimming cut 7 bases from V and 4 bases from J; bases unmatched to any gene: 7. Germline-derived CDR1 and CDR2 are LNHDA and SQIVND (reference sequence). The CDR3: CASTGGAGGYEQYF. The DNA of the CDR3 is TGTGCCAGTACAGGAGGAGCGGGAGGGTACGAGCAGTACTTC.

The gene calls are TRBV25-1 and TRBJ2-1; 12 bases match TRBD1. CDR1 is MGHDK, CDR2 SYGVNS, per germline. The CDR3 consists of 15 residues. Trimming at V came to 6 bases and at J to 2 bases, leaving 2 bases not matched to a gene. CDR3 nucleotide sequence: TGTGCCAGCAGAGGGACAGGGGGCCCCTACAATGAGCAGTTCTTC. Amino acid sequence: CASRGTGGPYNEQFF.

The rearrangement links TRBV5-1 to TRBJ2-1; 10 bases match TRBD2. This CDR3 region has 15 residues. With 0 bases clipped from V and 8 bases from J, the junction kept 5 bases outside the gene matches. CDR1 SGHRS and CDR2 YFSETQ come from the germline V gene. The CDR3: CASSLGAGGLYEQFF. In nucleotides, the CDR3 is TGCGCCAGCAGCTTGGGAGCGGGAGGGCTCTATGAGCAGTTCTTC.

This chain links TRBV18 with TRBJ1-2; the D gene is possibly TRBD1 (6 bases). CDR1 and CDR2 from the germline V gene are KGHSH and LQKENI. CDR3 length equals 15 residues. V dropped 0 bases and J dropped 8 bases, with 16 bases sitting between them. The CDR3 spells CASSPPRRRQEGYTF. For the CDR3, the DNA is TGTGCCAGCTCACCACCGAGGAGGCGACAGGAGGGCTACACCTTC.

V gene TRBV15 combines with J gene TRBJ1-2, with D perhaps TRBD1 (6 bases). Germline V gives CDR1 LNHNV, CDR2 YYDKDF (reference sequence). The V end was cut by 7 bases, the J end by 0 bases, with 15 bases between. The CDR3 has 15 residues. The CDR3 loop is CATTFLSGANYGYTF. The CDR3 DNA reads as TGTGCCACCACCTTCCTCTCAGGGGCTAACTATGGCTACACCTTC.

The genes are TRBV27 and TRBJ1-1; 7 positions agree with TRBD1. Germline V gene data show CDR1 as MNHEY and CDR2 as SMNVEV (reference sequence). V lost 8 bases and J lost 1; bases outside the gene matches: 16. The CDR3 loop spans 17 amino acids. In DNA, the CDR3 is TGTGCCAGCTCCGGGACAGTGACTCTGAAGAGGAACACTGAAGCTTTCTTT. It translates to CASSGTVTLKRNTEAFF.

The V gene is TRBV4-3, the J gene TRBJ1-6; maybe TRBD1 (5 bases). In germline, CDR1 is LGHNA, CDR2 YSLEER. Trimming removed 4 bases from V and 9 bases from J, with 22 bases in between. The CDR3 length is 17 residues. This CDR3 is CASSLDITGDLSSPLHF. The CDR3 DNA sequence: TGCGCCAGCAGCCTAGACATCACGGGGGATCTCTCTTCACCCCTCCACTTT.

This chain joins TRBV7-2 and TRBJ1-5, with no clear D. The germline V gene has CDR1 SGHTA and CDR2 FQGNSA. This CDR3 is 14 amino acids long. Trimming removed 1 base from V and 6 bases from J, with 10 bases in between. In DNA form, the CDR3 reads TGTGCCAGCAGCTTAGGAATATCGGGTCAGCCCCAGCATTTT. Translated: CASSLGISGQPQHF.